Sequencing of this T cell receptor (beta chain) was carried out in a study of shared clonotypes between healthy human individuals. On the study more broadly: Per donor, three plates held CD4 naive cells, three held CD4 memory, two held CD8 naive and one held CD8 memory.

Trimming removed 5 bases at V and 2 bases at J, with 13 bases between. CDR3 length: 15 amino acids. Looked up from germline, CDR1 is MDHEN and CDR2 is SYDVKM. Each donor was a Caucasian adult residing in Nashville, Tennessee. The split of CD4+ cells yielded CD45RA+ naive and CD45RA-negative memory subsets. The data were produced by immunoSEQ multiplex PCR, yet TCRdb's version contains in-frame clones alone and is incomplete. The repertoire holds about 1.1 million clones, 78% seen once, with about 0.52% in the top ten. The chain joins TRBV28 to TRBJ1-5; D unresolved. The sequenced sample consisted of memory CD4+ T cells from PBMCs. Subset specified: CD45RA-negative fraction. The sequence came from a man aged 18 to 35 in good health. Some clones in this sample may be carry-over from other donors' samples. CDR3 DNA: TGTGCCAGCAGTCCTCATTCGGGAGGCAATCAGCCCCAGCATTTT. Translated: CASSPHSGGNQPQHF. Full variable domain (remainder filled in from reference TRBV28 and TRBJ1-5): DVKVTQSSRYLVKRTGEKVFLECVQDMDHENMFWYRQDPGLGLRLIYFSYDVKMKEKGDIPEGYSVSREKKERFSLILESASTNQTSMYLCASSPHSGGNQPQHFGDGTRLSIL.